This section outlines one TCR beta chain sequence together with its context. The protocol was immunoSEQ multiplex PCR, while the TCRdb copy is restricted to in-frame clones and leaves out a portion. This table has 400,000 or so clones, 80% to 90% appearing once. V trimming: 3 bases; J trimming: 1 base; junction bases outside the gene matches: 7. CDR1 and CDR2 from the germline V gene are SGHRS and YFSETQ. This CDR3 has 16 residues. This sample is part of a study of blood T cell repertoires in COVID-19. Cohort 3 donors were reported recovered after two negative PCRs, clearance, or symptom resolution. Sequenced material: PBMCs or T cells enriched from blood (not recorded which). This receptor was identified in a man aged 25 to 40 who had recovered from COVID-19. J is TRBJ2-3 and V is TRBV5-1; TRBD2 agrees at 8 bases. CDR3 amino acids: CASSYELAVGTDTQYF. In DNA form, the CDR3 reads TGCGCCAGCAGCTATGAACTAGCGGTCGGCACAGATACGCAGTATTTT.